This TCR beta chain was captured in a study of cytomegalovirus exposure and HLA in healthy donors. This CDR3 spans 14 amino acids. The germline V gene has CDR1 PRHDT and CDR2 FYEKMQ (reference sequence). This PCR relied on a set of 60 Vbeta primers and 13 Jbeta primers. This table comes from immunoSEQ multiplex PCR, and its TCRdb copy is limited to in-frame clones, with some not included. The sample yields under 200,000 clones, 65% to 80% seen once. The specimen sequenced was PBMCs. This sequence was found in a woman aged 50 to 60 in good health and CMV-seropositive. The chain uses TRBV13 and TRBJ2-5, with TRBD1 as a possible D gene (6 bases). The J call is uncertain, as TRBJ2-7 better fits the DNA end. The CDR3 here is CASSPQGGSYEQYF. In DNA form, the CDR3 reads TGTGCCAGCAGCCCCCAAGGGGGTTCCTACGAGCAGTACTTC.